The 3 T cell receptor beta chains below were found in one sample sequenced in a study of blood T cell repertoires in COVID-19. Libraries were prepared by immunoSEQ multiplex PCR; TCRdb keeps only in-frame clonotypes and omits some of them. The sample carries roughly 78,000 clones, roughly 86% recorded once. The sample taken for sequencing was peripheral blood. All receptors derive from a man in his forties or fifties with acute or convalescent COVID-19.

The gene calls are TRBV6-6 and TRBJ2-1; 9 bases match TRBD1. There are 13 residues in the CDR3. Unmatched junction bases numbered 5, after V lost 6 bases and J lost 8 bases. Looked up from germline, CDR1 is MNHNY and CDR2 is SVGAGI (reference sequence). The CDR3 nucleotides read TGTGCCAGCAGCTCGGGACAGGGCTATGAGCAGTTCTTC. Amino acids: CASSSGQGYEQFF.

The V gene is TRBV6-5, the J gene TRBJ1-5; D is undetermined. Germline loops: CDR1 MNHEY, CDR2 SVGAGI. The CDR3 spans 14 residues. Trimming removed 8 bases from V and 0 bases from J, with 11 bases in between. The CDR3 nucleotides are TGTGCCAGCCTTGCAGGCTATAGCAATCAGCCCCAGCATTTT. Encoded protein: CASLAGYSNQPQHF.

This clone was seen only a few times. The chain carries TRBV19 and TRBJ1-6; 7 bases align to TRBD1. This CDR3 contains 16 residues. The germline V gene has CDR1 LNHDA and CDR2 SQIVND (reference sequence). V was clipped by 5 bases and J by 7 bases; unmatched bases: 11. CDR3 amino acids: CASSPQPPGGNSPLHF. The CDR3 region has the DNA TGTGCCAGTAGTCCTCAACCCCCAGGGGGGAATTCACCCCTCCACTTT.